Below, 19 T cell receptor beta chains from the same sample are listed, as sequenced in a study of PD-1 and CTLA-4 blockade in melanoma. Produced via immunoSEQ multiplex PCR; TCRdb's table is partial and in-frame only. The data contain some 33,000 clones, 88% of them seen just once; the ten biggest clones take up almost 6.5%. The sample consisted of CD8+ T cells from peripheral blood, taken from a patient given anti-PD-1 treatment. The receptors were sampled from a human donor with melanoma.

The genes are TRBV12-3 or TRBV12-4 and TRBJ1-5; D unresolved. The CDR3 is 12 amino acids. The V end lost 6 bases, the J end lost 2 bases, and 5 bases lay between the germline ends. The CDR3 reads CASRRGNQPQHF. The CDR3 DNA follows: TGTGCCAGCAGGCGGGGCAATCAGCCCCAGCATTTT.

This chain connects TRBV30 to TRBJ2-6; 7 nucleotides line up with TRBD1. The CDR3 loop spans 16 amino acids. V lost 6 bases to trimming and J lost 4 bases; unmatched junction nucleotides: 12. Germline CDR1 reads GTSNPN; CDR2 reads SVGIG (reference sequence). The CDR3, as DNA: TGTGCCTGTCAACCGACAACAGGGGACGGGGCCAACGTCCTGACTTTC. Protein sequence: CACQPTTGDGANVLTF.

The chain employs TRBV4-2 and TRBJ2-7; 9 bases map to TRBD2. CDR3 length: 13 residues. Trimming cost V 3 bases and J 4 bases; bases outside gene matches: 1. Germline lookup yields CDR1 LGHNA and CDR2 YNFKEQ. The CDR3, as DNA: TGTGCCAGCAGCCAGCGGGGGGGTTACGAGCAGTACTTC. It encodes CASSQRGGYEQYF.

The CDR3 loop is CATSDRVPRNNEQFF. The CDR3, as DNA: TGTGCCACCAGTGATAGGGTCCCGCGAAACAATGAGCAGTTCTTC. The rearrangement joins TRBV24-1 to TRBJ2-1; D unclear. V was cut by 3 bases and J by 5 bases, with 13 bases left in between. The CDR3 runs to 15 residues. Germline V gene sequence: CDR1 KGHDR, CDR2 SFDVKD.

The V and J genes are TRBV7-9 and TRBJ1-2; TRBD1 might be the D (5 bases). This CDR3 has 11 residues. CDR1 SEHNR and CDR2 FQNEAQ come from the germline V gene (reference sequence). V lost 8 bases to trimming and J lost 3 bases, with 7 bases between them. CDR3 in amino acids: CASSGDYGYTF. The CDR3 nucleotides read TGTGCCAGCTCGGGGGACTATGGCTACACCTTC.

This chain joins TRBV6-5 and TRBJ1-1; D gene unclear. V was clipped by 7 bases and J by 5 bases, with 20 bases between them. From germline, CDR1 is MNHEY and CDR2 SVGAGI. There are 15 residues in the CDR3. CDR3 sequence reads: CASISPRGLRTEAFF. The CDR3 DNA reads as TGTGCCAGCATCTCCCCTCGTGGCTTACGTACTGAAGCTTTCTTT.

The genes are TRBV27 and TRBJ1-1; 9 bases agree with TRBD1. CDR3 length: 11 residues. V dropped 4 bases and J dropped 11; count of bases not matched to a gene: 2. Germline assignment: CDR1 MNHEY and CDR2 SMNVEV (reference sequence). The CDR3 loop is CASSSGTGAFF. The CDR3 region has the DNA TGTGCCAGCAGTTCCGGGACAGGGGCTTTCTTT.

The V gene is TRBV27, the J gene TRBJ2-7; a weak D match, TRBD2 (6 bases). This CDR3 comprises 13 residues. V was shortened by 5 bases and J by 2 bases, with 10 bases between the two germline ends. CDR1 and CDR2 from the germline V gene are MNHEY and SMNVEV (reference sequence). The CDR3 DNA is TGTGCCAGCAGTCTAGCGCGGGCCTACGAGCAGTACTTC. It encodes CASSLARAYEQYF.

This chain links TRBV7-9 with TRBJ2-5; D possibly uses TRBD1 or TRBD2 (6 bases each). V lost 3 bases to trimming and J lost 3 bases, with 8 bases between them. Germline V gene sequence: CDR1 SEHNR, CDR2 FQNEAQ (reference sequence). The CDR3 has 13 amino acids. CDR3 nucleotides: TGTGCCAGCAGCTTGGAGGGGGAAGAGACCCAGTACTTC. Residues: CASSLEGEETQYF.

This chain links TRBV27 with TRBJ2-7, with D possibly matching TRBD2 (6 bases). V was pared by 4 bases and J by 6 bases, with 7 bases between. The CDR3 length is 11 residues. Germline V CDR1 and CDR2: MNHEY, SMNVEV (reference sequence). The CDR3 sequence is CASSWGLEQYF. CDR3 in DNA: TGTGCCAGCAGTTGGGGACTCGAGCAGTACTTC.

CDR3 protein: CASSLGTGGMDSTDTQYF. The CDR3 DNA reads TGTGCCAGCAGCTTGGGCACAGGGGGTATGGATAGCACAGATACGCAGTATTTT. V and J are TRBV5-4 and TRBJ2-3; 8 bases are a match to TRBD1. This CDR3 is built from 18 residues. The trim removed 0 bases at V and 0 bases at J, leaving 9 bases unmatched. Germline V gene sequence: CDR1 SGHNT, CDR2 YYREEE (reference sequence). Using reference TRBV5-4 and TRBJ2-3 for the parts outside the CDR3, the full variable domain is ETGVTQSPTHLIKTRGQQVTLRCSSQSGHNTVSWYQQALGQGPQFIFQYYREEENGRGNFPPRFSGLQFPNYSSELNVNALELDDSALYLCASSLGTGGMDSTDTQYFGPGTRLTVL.

The rearrangement joins TRBV15 to TRBJ2-7, with D perhaps matching TRBD1 (6 bases). The CDR3 spans 13 residues. Germline assignment: CDR1 LNHNV and CDR2 YYDKDF (reference sequence). Trimming removed 6 bases from V and 5 bases from J, with 14 bases in between. Here the CDR3 reads CATSTDRPHEQYF. CDR3 DNA: TGTGCCACCAGTACAGACAGGCCCCACGAGCAGTACTTC.

The chain has TRBV4-1 and TRBJ2-7; D is possibly TRBD2 (7 bases). Trimming removed 0 bases at V and 3 bases at J, with 15 bases between. The CDR3 has 16 residues. Germline CDR1 is MGHRA and CDR2 is YSYEKL. The CDR3 nucleotides read TGCGCCAGCAGCCAAGAGGGGGGGACGACAGGCTACGAGCAGTACTTC. Its protein product is CASSQEGGTTGYEQYF.

This sequence joins TRBV25-1 and TRBJ2-2, with 11 bases lining up with TRBD1. The germline V gene has CDR1 MGHDK and CDR2 SYGVNS. Unmatched junction bases numbered 6, after V lost 2 bases and J lost 4 bases. CDR3 size: 17 residues. The CDR3 loop reads CASSENIGQGATGELFF. CDR3 coding DNA: TGTGCCAGCAGTGAAAATATAGGACAGGGGGCCACCGGGGAGCTGTTTTTT. The full variable domain, with the rest looked up from reference TRBV25-1 and TRBJ2-2, is EADIYQTPRYLVIGTGKKITLECSQTMGHDKMYWYQQDPGMELHLIHYSYGVNSTEKGDLSSESTVSRIRTEHFPLTLESARPSHTSQYLCASSENIGQGATGELFFGEGSRLTVL.

The chain employs TRBV27 and TRBJ2-7; TRBD2 aligns across 8 bases. CDR3 length: 15 amino acids. With 5 bases clipped from V and 0 bases from J, the junction kept 6 bases outside the gene matches. Germline assignment: CDR1 MNHEY and CDR2 SMNVEV (reference sequence). CDR3 residues: CASSARGASSYEQYF. In DNA form, the CDR3 reads TGTGCCAGCAGTGCGCGGGGGGCCAGCTCCTACGAGCAGTACTTC.

The chain recombines TRBV7-9 with TRBJ1-1; 7 bases are a match to TRBD1. The length of the CDR3 is 14 residues. CDR1 and CDR2 from the germline V gene are SEHNR and FQNEAQ (reference sequence). Unmatched junction bases numbered 3, after V lost 4 bases and J lost 1 base. This CDR3 reads CASSSTGRNTEAFF. DNA for the CDR3: TGTGCCAGCAGCTCGACAGGGCGGAACACTGAAGCTTTCTTT.

CDR3 amino acids: CASSPRGVSILETQYF. The CDR3, as DNA: TGTGCCAGCAGCCCCAGGGGGGTGTCGATTTTGGAGACCCAGTACTTC. The rearrangement uses TRBV3-1 (or the pseudogene TRBV3-2) and TRBJ2-5; D is possibly TRBD1 (7 bases). The V end lost 4 bases, the J end lost 5 bases, and 20 bases lay between the germline ends. Germline V gene lookup returns CDR1 LGHDT and CDR2 YNNKEL (reference sequence). CDR3 length: 16 amino acids.

The chain carries TRBV27 and TRBJ1-1, with D possibly TRBD1 on 5 matching bases. V was trimmed by 5 bases and J by 5 bases, leaving 15 bases between them. CDR3 size: 14 residues. Germline CDR1 and CDR2: MNHEY and SMNVEV (reference sequence). The CDR3 loop is CASSASPGTTEAFF. Here the CDR3 DNA reads TGTGCCAGCAGTGCCTCCCCCGGGACGACTGAAGCTTTCTTT.

This rearrangement joins TRBV2 to TRBJ2-7, with TRBD1 as a possible D gene (6 bases). Between the trimmed V and J ends, which lost 0 bases and 3 bases, there was a span of 18 bases. The CDR3 runs to 17 residues. The germline V gene has CDR1 SNHLY and CDR2 FYNNEI. The CDR3 DNA reads as TGTGCCAGCAGTGAAGCGAATTTAGACAGGACTTTCTACGAGCAGTACTTC. This translates into CASSEANLDRTFYEQYF.